This T cell receptor (beta chain) was sequenced during a study of Graves' ophthalmopathy and Graves' hyperthyroidism. Amplified TCR beta CDR3 regions were obtained using RNA transcripts as template. HTBI primers primed a first-round RT-PCR, and a second-round multiplex PCR followed. TCRdb re-called the multiplex PCR reads through MiXCR, storing one row per CDR3 protein. This repertoire shows over 500,000 distinct CDR3 sequences, 20% to 25% found once; its top ten account for approximately 7%. Unmatched junction bases numbered 5, after V lost 1 base and J lost 3 bases. CDR1 and CDR2 from the germline V gene are DFQATT and SNEGSKA (reference sequence). This CDR3 is built from 15 residues. Many counts were recorded for this clonotype. Where ophthalmopathy was absent within 18 months of follow-up, hyperthyroidism was stable.

This rearrangement joins TRBV20-1 to TRBJ2-7; 11 bases align to TRBD2. The sequencing sample was made of peripheral blood. This sequence originates from a woman aged 18 to 35 with stable Graves' hyperthyroidism. Some clones in this sample may be carry-over from other donors' samples. The CDR3 region has the DNA TGCAGTGCTAGAGGCCAACTAGCGGGAGTCTACGAGCAGTACTTC. Protein sequence: CSARGQLAGVYEQYF.